A single sample is the source of the 27 T cell receptor beta chains below, sequenced in a study of OX40 agonist ivuxolimab in advanced cancers. Sequencing used immunoSEQ multiplex PCR; TCRdb keeps in-frame clones, though not all of them. The profile shows 20,000 to 25,000 clones, around four fifths of them singletons. The sample was CD4+ or CD8+ T cells sorted from blood, taken in a trial of the OX40 agonist ivuxolimab. Receptor source: an adult with an advanced solid tumor such as melanoma, head and neck, liver or kidney cancer.

The V gene is TRBV4-1, the J gene TRBJ2-2, with TRBD1 as a possible D gene (6 bases). The CDR3 is 14 residues long. Germline V CDR1 and CDR2: MGHRA, YSYEKL. V gave up 3 bases and J gave up 5 bases, with 10 bases separating them. CDR3 bases: TGCGCCAGCAGCCATGCAGGGGAGACCGGGGAGCTGTTTTTT. It translates to CASSHAGETGELFF.

CDR3 in amino acids: CASSPLGGGLYEQYF. CDR3 in DNA: TGTGCCAGCAGCCCCCTCGGGGGCGGTCTCTACGAGCAGTACTTC. The chain is built from TRBV7-9 and TRBJ2-7; D is tentatively TRBD1 or TRBD2 (6 bases each). Germline loops: CDR1 SEHNR, CDR2 FQNEAQ (reference sequence). Trimming cost V 5 bases and J 3 bases, with 17 bases left between them. The CDR3 extends over 15 amino acids. Full variable domain (rest looked up from reference TRBV7-9 and TRBJ2-7): DTGVSQNPRHKITKRGQNVTFRCDPISEHNRLYWYRQTLGQGPEFLTYFQNEAQLEKSRLLSDRFSAERPKGSFSTLEIQRTEQGDSAMYLCASSPLGGGLYEQYFGPGTRLTVT.

The J gene is TRBJ2-3, the V gene TRBV6-1; D not certain. The germline V gene encodes CDR1 MNHNS and CDR2 SASEGT. V was shortened by 6 bases and J by 0 bases, with 7 bases between the two germline ends. The length of the CDR3 is 13 residues. CDR3 sequence reads: CASSRWSTDTQYF. The CDR3 DNA reads as TGTGCCAGCAGCAGGTGGAGCACAGATACGCAGTATTTT.

The chain carries TRBV2 and TRBJ1-4; 7 nucleotides agree with TRBD1. This CDR3 has 15 residues. The junction had 4 bases not matched to a gene; V was cut back by 2 bases and J by 4 bases. The germline V gene has CDR1 SNHLY and CDR2 FYNNEI. CDR3 coding DNA: TGTGCCAGCAGTGAATGGACAGGAGATAATGAAAAACTGTTTTTT. Protein product: CASSEWTGDNEKLFF.

For this clone: Other DNA sequences within the sample encode an identical CDR3. V is TRBV11-2 and J is TRBJ1-1; no reliable D call. The CDR3 is made up of 13 amino acids. In germline, CDR1 is SGHAT, CDR2 FQNNGV. V lost 1 base to trimming and J lost 2 bases, with 5 bases between them. The CDR3 DNA is TGTGCCAGCAGCTTAGGGGTTAACACTGAAGCTTTCTTT. Translated: CASSLGVNTEAFF.

The chain has TRBV11-2 and TRBJ2-7; TRBD1 aligns across 7 bases. There are 15 residues in the CDR3. The V segment lost 5 bases and the J segment 0 bases; nucleotides outside the gene matches: 7. Germline assignment: CDR1 SGHAT and CDR2 FQNNGV. DNA of the CDR3: TGTGCCAGCAGCGCTAGACAGGGACGCTCCTACGAGCAGTACTTC. Translating it yields CASSARQGRSYEQYF.

The chain joins TRBV19 to TRBJ2-7, with TRBD1 identical over 8 bases. CDR3 length equals 14 residues. The V gene's germline CDR1 is LNHDA and CDR2 SQIVND (reference sequence). The V segment lost 5 bases and the J segment 2 bases; nucleotides outside the gene matches: 5. The CDR3 nucleotides are TGTGCCAGTAGTTTCGGACAGGGCCCCTACGAGCAGTACTTC. Translated, it gives CASSFGQGPYEQYF. The entire variable domain, with the rest obtained from reference TRBV19 and TRBJ2-7, is as follows: DGGITQSPKYLFRKEGQNVTLSCEQNLNHDAMYWYRQDPGQGLRLIYYSQIVNDFQKGDIAEGYSVSREKKESFPLTVTSAQKNPTAFYLCASSFGQGPYEQYFGPGTRLTVT.

This rearrangement joins TRBV6-1 to TRBJ2-1; D is ambiguous. V lost 6 bases and J lost 4, with 16 bases in between. This CDR3 has 15 residues. Germline CDR1 MNHNS, CDR2 SASEGT. The CDR3 bases are TGTGCCAGCAGCTACCGCCGGCCAGGATACAATGAGCAGTTCTTC. Its translation is CASSYRRPGYNEQFF.

The chain links TRBV6-6 to TRBJ2-5, with D maybe TRBD2 (5 bases). CDR1 MNHNY and CDR2 SVGAGI come from the germline V gene (reference sequence). Trimming cost V 7 bases and J 2 bases, with 17 bases left between them. The CDR3 spans 15 residues. The CDR3 region has the DNA TGTGCCAGCAACCCATCCGTCCGGGGACAAGAGACCCAGTACTTC. It translates to CASNPSVRGQETQYF.

The chain uses TRBV5-6 and TRBJ2-3, with 12 bases identical to TRBD2. The germline gives CDR1 SGHDT, CDR2 YYEEEE. Unmatched junction bases numbered 4, after V lost 1 base and J lost 4 bases. The CDR3 covers 16 residues. The DNA of the CDR3 is TGTGCCAGCAGCTTGTTCCGACTAGCGGGGGCAGATACGCAGTATTTT. Its protein is CASSLFRLAGADTQYF.

This chain uses TRBV6-4 with TRBJ1-6; D is possibly TRBD1 (5 bases). CDR1 is MRHNA and CDR2 is SNTAGT in the germline V gene. The V and J ends lost 2 bases and 9 bases respectively, with 11 bases between them. This CDR3 has 14 residues. The CDR3 here is CASSDGRRGSPLHF. The CDR3 DNA sequence: TGTGCCAGCAGTGACGGGCGGAGGGGTTCACCCCTCCACTTT.

This chain joins TRBV27 and TRBJ1-5, with TRBD1 as a possible D gene (5 bases). Germline V gene lookup returns CDR1 MNHEY and CDR2 SMNVEV (reference sequence). The CDR3 contains 11 residues. The ends were cut back, 8 bases at V and 7 bases at J, with 9 bases in the middle. DNA for the CDR3: TGTGCCAGCGGGTGGGGGCAGCCCCAGCATTTT. Its protein is CASGWGQPQHF.

V usage is TRBV6-6 and J usage is TRBJ1-2; a weak D match, TRBD1 (6 bases). The germline V gene has CDR1 MNHNY and CDR2 SVGAGI (reference sequence). The V end lost 5 bases, the J end lost 6 bases, and 16 bases lay between the germline ends. The CDR3 sequence is 14 residues long. The CDR3 DNA reads as TGTGCCAGCAGTGACCAGGGGCTTACGGATGGCTACACCTTC. Protein sequence: CASSDQGLTDGYTF.

The chain recombines TRBV4-3 with TRBJ2-1, with a tentative D call TRBD2 (5 bases). CDR1 LGHNA and CDR2 YSLEER come from the germline V gene. The CDR3 extends over 14 amino acids. V lost 0 bases and J 7 bases, leaving 10 bases between the germline ends. CDR3: CASSQDTSRNEQFF. DNA for the CDR3: TGCGCCAGCAGCCAAGATACTAGTAGGAATGAGCAGTTCTTC.

V and J are TRBV4-3 and TRBJ2-7; 7 positions agree with TRBD1. This CDR3 contains 15 residues. Germline V CDR1 and CDR2: LGHNA, YSLEER. V dropped 2 bases and J dropped 2; count of bases not matched to a gene: 6. The CDR3 reads CASSQRQGWTYEQYF. The CDR3 DNA reads TGCGCCAGCAGCCAACGACAGGGCTGGACCTACGAGCAGTACTTC.

The chain joins TRBV5-6 to TRBJ2-3; D unclear. V lost 0 bases, J lost 4 bases, and 9 bases lay in between. The CDR3 sequence is 14 residues long. CDR1 and CDR2 (germline): SGHDT, YYEEEE. CDR3 residues: CASSLGGVADTQYF. DNA of the CDR3: TGTGCCAGCAGCTTGGGTGGGGTGGCAGATACGCAGTATTTT.

The V gene is TRBV27, the J gene TRBJ1-1; a possible D gene is TRBD1 (6 bases). The CDR3 totals 15 residues. Germline V gene sequence: CDR1 MNHEY, CDR2 SMNVEV (reference sequence). V was pared by 3 bases and J by 3 bases, with 14 bases between. CDR3 nucleotide sequence: TGTGCCAGCAGTTTGGTGGGGGGCGCGGACACTGAAGCTTTCTTT. Its translation: CASSLVGGADTEAFF.

Here the CDR3 reads CSVEDRLAGIHEQFF. CDR3 bases: TGCAGCGTTGAAGATCGGCTAGCGGGAATTCATGAGCAGTTCTTC. The V and J genes are TRBV29-1 and TRBJ2-1; 9 bases match TRBD2. The germline V gene encodes CDR1 SQVTM and CDR2 ANQGSEA. This CDR3 has 15 residues. The V and J ends lost 0 bases and 8 bases, in that order; junction bases with no gene match: 8.

This chain joins TRBV7-3 and TRBJ2-7, with D possibly being TRBD2 (7 bases). The CDR3 length is 14 residues. V was shortened by 4 bases and J by 5 bases, with 15 bases between the two germline ends. Germline CDR1 and CDR2: SGHTA and FQGTGA. The chain's CDR3 is CASSSLGGGHEQYF. The CDR3 DNA sequence: TGTGCCAGCAGCTCCCTGGGGGGGGGCCACGAGCAGTACTTC.

This chain uses TRBV4-3 with TRBJ1-3; 7 bases fit TRBD1. Germline CDR1 and CDR2: LGHNA and YSLEER. Trimming took 2 bases from V and 2 from J; bases not matched to a gene: 0. The CDR3 runs to 14 residues. The CDR3 DNA reads TGCGCCAGCAGCCAAACAGGGGCTGGAAACACCATATATTTT. This encodes CASSQTGAGNTIYF.

The rearrangement uses TRBV10-2 and TRBJ1-2; D call uncertain. Deletions cut 0 bases from V and 2 bases from J, with 16 bases between. The CDR3 runs 17 residues. CDR1 WSHSY and CDR2 SAAADI come from the germline V gene. For the CDR3, the DNA is TGCGCCAGCAGTGAGTCCCCCTTTGGAGGGTACAACTATGGCTACACCTTC. Its translation: CASSESPFGGYNYGYTF.

The rearrangement uses TRBV5-1 and TRBJ2-7; TRBD1 matches at 12 bases. J gave up 5 bases and V 3 bases, and 3 bases lay outside the gene matches. CDR3 length equals 14 residues. Germline V lookup: CDR1 SGHRS, CDR2 YFSETQ. The CDR3 DNA follows: TGCGCCAGCAGCTACGGGACAGGGGGCGACGAGCAGTACTTC. Protein product: CASSYGTGGDEQYF.

The V gene is TRBV5-1, the J gene TRBJ2-3, with TRBD1 as a possible D gene (5 bases). The CDR3 totals 16 residues. V was shortened by 2 bases and J by 2 bases, with 15 bases between the two germline ends. The V gene's germline CDR1 is SGHRS and CDR2 YFSETQ. CDR3 loop: CASSFHRFGNTDTQYF. DNA for the CDR3: TGCGCCAGCAGCTTCCACAGGTTTGGGAACACAGATACGCAGTATTTT.

The chain links TRBV9 to TRBJ2-3, with 9 bases lining up with TRBD2. The CDR3 is 16 residues long. Trimming took 6 bases from V and 1 from J; bases not matched to a gene: 9. Germline assignment: CDR1 SGDLS and CDR2 YYNGEE. CDR3 nucleotide sequence: TGTGCCAGCACCCAGAGGGCTAGCGGGGGCACAGATACGCAGTATTTT. This sequence encodes CASTQRASGGTDTQYF.

This rearrangement joins TRBV11-2 to TRBJ2-1, with no clear D. CDR3 length: 11 amino acids. V dropped 1 base and J dropped 8 bases, with 3 bases sitting between them. Germline-derived CDR1 and CDR2 are SGHAT and FQNNGV. This chain's CDR3 is CASSLVDEQFF. The CDR3 DNA is TGTGCCAGCAGCTTAGTTGATGAGCAGTTCTTC.

J is TRBJ1-2 and V is TRBV1; the listed D gene, TRBD1, was not tested against the DNA. TRBV1 is marked as a pseudogene. There are 16 residues in the CDR3. The CDR3 loop is CTSSQEDWTGSYGYTF. Written as DNA, the CDR3 is TGCACCAGCAGCCAAGAAGACTGGACAGGCTCCTATGGCTACACCTTC.

The rearrangement joins TRBV27 to TRBJ2-7; D may be TRBD1 (5 bases). Germline V lookup: CDR1 MNHEY, CDR2 SMNVEV (reference sequence). The CDR3 covers 16 residues. The germline V and J ends were trimmed by 5 bases and 3 bases, with 20 bases remaining between them. The CDR3 here is CASSPSAGYGLYEQYF. The DNA for the CDR3 is TGTGCCAGCAGTCCCTCGGCAGGGTACGGGCTCTACGAGCAGTACTTC.